This is a list of T cell receptor beta chains from one sample in a study of T cell responses to AZD1222 COVID-19 vaccine. TCRdb's copy holds only in-frame clones and misses some; the assay was immunoSEQ multiplex PCR. The data show 150,000 or so clones, around 93% seen once. The starting material was peripheral blood, obtained on day 0 of AZD1222 vaccination. The receptors shown here come from an adult in good health. The CDR3 runs from the conserved cysteine through the conserved F or W. A D gene is named only where the DNA matches it firmly. Not all rows give a size; the values are once, few, many and, for expanded clones, a class.

TGTGCCAGCAGTGGCTTGGGACTAGCTAACTACAATGAGCAGTTCTTC | CASSGLGLANYNEQFF | TRBD2 | NA | TRBJ2-1 | TRBV28
TGTGCCATCACAGGGCCTCACGGCGAGCAGTACTTC | CAITGPHGEQYF | NA | NA | TRBJ2-7 | TRBV10-3
TGTGCCAGCACCAGGGATGGTAATGAAAAACTGTTTTTT | CASTRDGNEKLFF | NA | once | TRBJ1-4 | TRBV9
TGTGCCAGCAGTCCGCGCGGGGGGGGACTGTTTTTT | CASSPRGGGLFF | NA | NA | TRBJ1-4 | TRBV27
TGTGCCAGCAGCTTGTTTTCCTACGAGCAGTACTTC | CASSLFSYEQYF | NA | NA | TRBJ2-7 | TRBV7-2
TGTGCCAGCAGCTTGGACCATAATGAAAAACTGTTTTTT | CASSLDHNEKLFF | NA | NA | TRBJ1-4 | TRBV5-5
TGCAGCGTTGGGACTGGGACGTGGGGTGAGCAGTTCTTC | CSVGTGTWGEQFF | NA | once | TRBJ2-1 | TRBV29-1
TGCGCCAGCCGCCAGGGGGGACAGGGACGGAGGGGAACAACTGAAGCTTTCTTT | CASRQGGQGRRGTTEAFF | TRBD1 | NA | TRBJ1-1 | TRBV5-1
TGTGCCAGCAGTTCCACGGGGGCTAGTTTGAGCTTC | CASSSTGASLSF | NA | NA | TRBJ2-7 | TRBV12-3/TRBV12-4
TGTGCCAGTAGGATCCAGGACAGGGAAGACTATGGCTACACCTTC | CASRIQDREDYGYTF | TRBD1 | NA | TRBJ1-2 | TRBV19
TGTGCCAGCAGACGACGGGAAGCTTTCTTT | CASRRREAFF | NA | once | TRBJ1-1 | TRBV28
TGTGCCAGCAGCTCTACAGGGTCTGGCGAGCAGTACTTC | CASSSTGSGEQYF | NA | few | TRBJ2-7 | TRBV7-9
TGTGCCAGCAGTTTCGGGGGGGTCCCGAACACTGAAGCTTTCTTT | CASSFGGVPNTEAFF | NA | NA | TRBJ1-1 | TRBV6-2/TRBV6-3
TGTGCCAGCATGTACAGGGGTCGTGGGGATACGCAGTATTTT | CASMYRGRGDTQYF | TRBD1 | NA | TRBJ2-3 | TRBV28
TGTGCCAGCAGCCCGACAGGGGGCAGTTACACTGAAGCTTTCTTT | CASSPTGGSYTEAFF | TRBD1 | NA | TRBJ1-1 | TRBV28